The following is a TCR beta chain sequence with its context. Its specificity is unknown. V was shortened by 0 bases and J by 4 bases, with 9 bases between the two germline ends. There are 14 residues in the CDR3. The germline V gene has CDR1 WSHSY and CDR2 SAAADI. Clones were sequenced by immunoSEQ multiplex PCR, and TCRdb holds only the in-frame ones, with some missing. The data contain 17,000 or so clones, around four fifths of them singletons. Every patient relapsed after autologous stem cell transplantation, and brentuximab vedotin exposure varied. The CD4+ T cells used were purified from thawed PBMCs through magnetic negative selection. The data were obtained in a study of PD-1 blockade in classical Hodgkin lymphoma. Study-level results: By C4D1, diversity of CD4+ TCRs had risen significantly, whereas that of CD8+ TCRs had not.

This TCR derives from a human donor with classical Hodgkin lymphoma. The sequences come from CD4+ T cells from blood, collected at baseline. The V gene is TRBV10-2, the J gene TRBJ1-2; TRBD1 might be the D (6 bases). The DNA for the CDR3 is TGCGCCAGCAGTGAGTCGGGGACAACCTATGGCTACACCTTC. This encodes CASSESGTTYGYTF.